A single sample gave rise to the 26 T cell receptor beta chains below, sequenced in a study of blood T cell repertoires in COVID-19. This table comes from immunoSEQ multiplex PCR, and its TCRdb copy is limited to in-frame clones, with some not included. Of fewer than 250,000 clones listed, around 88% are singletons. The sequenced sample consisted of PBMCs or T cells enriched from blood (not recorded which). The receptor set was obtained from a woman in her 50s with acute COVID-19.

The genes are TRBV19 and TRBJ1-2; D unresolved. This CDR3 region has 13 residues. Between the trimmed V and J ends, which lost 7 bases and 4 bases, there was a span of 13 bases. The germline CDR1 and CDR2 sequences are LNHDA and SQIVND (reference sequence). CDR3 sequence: CASTTTPFYGYTF. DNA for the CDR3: TGTGCCAGTACTACTACCCCCTTCTATGGCTACACCTTC.

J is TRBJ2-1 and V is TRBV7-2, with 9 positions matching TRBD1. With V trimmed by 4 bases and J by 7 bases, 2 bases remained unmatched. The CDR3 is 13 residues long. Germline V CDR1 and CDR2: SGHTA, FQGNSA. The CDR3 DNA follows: TGTGCCAGCAGCTCCGGGACAGGGAATGAGCAGTTCTTC. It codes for CASSSGTGNEQFF.

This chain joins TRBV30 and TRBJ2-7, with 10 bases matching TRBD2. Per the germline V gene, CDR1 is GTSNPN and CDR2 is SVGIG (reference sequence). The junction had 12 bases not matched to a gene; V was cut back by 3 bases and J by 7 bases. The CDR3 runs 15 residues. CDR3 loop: CAWREVAGGGSEQYF. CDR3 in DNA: TGTGCCTGGAGGGAAGTAGCGGGAGGAGGGTCGGAGCAGTACTTC.

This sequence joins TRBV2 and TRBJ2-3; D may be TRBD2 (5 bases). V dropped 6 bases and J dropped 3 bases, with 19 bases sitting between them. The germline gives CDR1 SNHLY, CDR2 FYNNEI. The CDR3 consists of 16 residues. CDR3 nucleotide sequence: TGTGCCAGCAGCCTGACGTGGGTGGGAGCTACAGATACGCAGTATTTT. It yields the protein CASSLTWVGATDTQYF.

CDR3 region: CASSPGTSSGNTIYF. The CDR3 bases are TGTGCCAGCAGCCCCGGGACATCCTCTGGAAACACCATATATTTT. The chain uses TRBV5-4 and TRBJ1-3, with a possible D match to TRBD1 (6 bases). Germline assignment: CDR1 SGHNT and CDR2 YYREEE (reference sequence). CDR3 length equals 15 residues. V gave up 4 bases and J gave up 0 bases, with 11 bases separating them.

The CDR3 loop reads CATSEAGTDYGYTF. In nucleotides, the CDR3 is TGTGCCACCAGTGAGGCCGGGACAGATTATGGCTACACCTTC. The chain has TRBV24-1 and TRBJ1-2, with TRBD1 identical over 7 bases. Germline trimming cut 4 bases from V and 5 bases from J; bases unmatched to any gene: 6. The germline V gene has CDR1 KGHDR and CDR2 SFDVKD. CDR3 length: 14 residues.

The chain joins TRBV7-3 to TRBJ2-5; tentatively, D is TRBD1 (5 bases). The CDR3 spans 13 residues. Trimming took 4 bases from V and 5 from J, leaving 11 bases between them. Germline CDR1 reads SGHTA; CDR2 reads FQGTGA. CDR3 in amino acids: CASSSSGMETQYF. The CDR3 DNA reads TGTGCCAGCAGCTCCTCAGGGATGGAGACCCAGTACTTC.

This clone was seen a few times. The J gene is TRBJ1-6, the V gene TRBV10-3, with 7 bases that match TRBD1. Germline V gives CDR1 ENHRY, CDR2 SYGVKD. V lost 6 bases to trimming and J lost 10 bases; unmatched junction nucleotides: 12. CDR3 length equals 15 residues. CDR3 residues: CAISLGETGSSPLHF. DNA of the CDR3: TGTGCCATCAGCCTTGGGGAGACAGGGTCCTCACCCCTCCACTTT.

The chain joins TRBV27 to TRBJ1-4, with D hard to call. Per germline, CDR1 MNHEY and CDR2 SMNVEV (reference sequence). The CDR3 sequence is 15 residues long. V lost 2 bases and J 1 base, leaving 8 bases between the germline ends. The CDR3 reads CASSLRAKTNEKLFF. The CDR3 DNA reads TGTGCCAGCAGTTTACGAGCTAAAACTAATGAAAAACTGTTTTTT.

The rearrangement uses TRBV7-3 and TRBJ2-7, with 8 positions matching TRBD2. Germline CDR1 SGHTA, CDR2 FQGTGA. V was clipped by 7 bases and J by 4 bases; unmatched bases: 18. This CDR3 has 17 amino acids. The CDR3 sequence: CASNIYNGEREPYEQYF. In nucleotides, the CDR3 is TGTGCCAGCAACATATACAACGGGGAGCGGGAGCCGTACGAGCAGTACTTC.

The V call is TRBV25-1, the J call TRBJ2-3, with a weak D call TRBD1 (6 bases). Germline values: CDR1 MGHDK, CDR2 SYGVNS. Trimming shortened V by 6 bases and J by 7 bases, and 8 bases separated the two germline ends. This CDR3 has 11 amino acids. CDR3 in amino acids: CASRRGNTQYF. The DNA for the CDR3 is TGTGCCAGCAGGAGGGGGAATACGCAGTATTTT.

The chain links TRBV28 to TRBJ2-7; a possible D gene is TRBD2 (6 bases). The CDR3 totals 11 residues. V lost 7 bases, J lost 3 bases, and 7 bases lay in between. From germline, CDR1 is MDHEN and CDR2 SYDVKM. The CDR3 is CASTGGYEQYF. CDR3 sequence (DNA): TGTGCCAGCACCGGGGGCTACGAGCAGTACTTC.

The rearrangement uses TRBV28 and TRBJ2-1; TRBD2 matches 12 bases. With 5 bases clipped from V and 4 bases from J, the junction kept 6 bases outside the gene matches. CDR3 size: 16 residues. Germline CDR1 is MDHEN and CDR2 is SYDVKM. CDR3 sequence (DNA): TGTGCCAGCAGTAGGGGACTAGCGGGTGGGTACAATGAGCAGTTCTTC. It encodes CASSRGLAGGYNEQFF.

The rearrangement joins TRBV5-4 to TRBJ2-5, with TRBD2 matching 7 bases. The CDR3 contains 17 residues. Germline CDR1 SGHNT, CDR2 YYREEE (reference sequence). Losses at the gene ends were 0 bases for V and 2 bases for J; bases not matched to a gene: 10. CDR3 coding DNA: TGTGCCAGCAGCTTGGACCCGACTAGCCGTCTTCAAGAGACCCAGTACTTC. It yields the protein CASSLDPTSRLQETQYF.

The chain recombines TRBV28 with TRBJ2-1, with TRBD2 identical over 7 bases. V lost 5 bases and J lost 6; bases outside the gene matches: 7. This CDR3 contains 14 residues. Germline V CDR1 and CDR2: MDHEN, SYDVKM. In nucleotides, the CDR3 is TGTGCCAGCAGTAGGGCGGGAGTACGCAATGAGCAGTTCTTC. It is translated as CASSRAGVRNEQFF.

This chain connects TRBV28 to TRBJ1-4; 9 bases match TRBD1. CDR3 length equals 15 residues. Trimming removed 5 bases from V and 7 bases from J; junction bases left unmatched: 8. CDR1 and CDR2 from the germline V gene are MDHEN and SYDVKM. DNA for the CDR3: TGTGCCAGCAGTCAACCCCGGGACAGGGCTGAAAAACTGTTTTTT. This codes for CASSQPRDRAEKLFF.

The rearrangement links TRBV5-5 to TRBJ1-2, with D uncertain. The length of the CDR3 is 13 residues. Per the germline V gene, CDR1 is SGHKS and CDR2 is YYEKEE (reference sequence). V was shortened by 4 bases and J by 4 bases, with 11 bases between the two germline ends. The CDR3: CASSQKQAYGYTF. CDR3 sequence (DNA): TGTGCCAGCAGCCAAAAGCAGGCCTATGGCTACACCTTC.

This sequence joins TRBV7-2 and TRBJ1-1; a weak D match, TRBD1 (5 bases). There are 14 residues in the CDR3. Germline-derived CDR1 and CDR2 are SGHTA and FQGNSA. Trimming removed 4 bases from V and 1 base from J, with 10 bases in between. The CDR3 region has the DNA TGTGCCAGCAGCTCCTCTACAGGGAACACTGAAGCTTTCTTT. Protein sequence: CASSSSTGNTEAFF.

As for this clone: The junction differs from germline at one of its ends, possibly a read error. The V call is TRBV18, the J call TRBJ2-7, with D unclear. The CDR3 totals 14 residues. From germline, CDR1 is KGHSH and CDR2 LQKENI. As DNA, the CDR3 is TGTGCCAGCTCGCCACCATACGGTGTATACGAGCAGTACTTC. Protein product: CASSPPYGVYEQYF.

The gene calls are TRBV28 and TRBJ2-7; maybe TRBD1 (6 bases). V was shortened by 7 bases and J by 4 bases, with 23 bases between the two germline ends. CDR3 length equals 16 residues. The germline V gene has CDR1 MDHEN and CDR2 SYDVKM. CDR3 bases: TGTGCCAGCACATTTTCTCTGGGCCAGGGGAAGTACGAGCAGTACTTC. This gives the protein CASTFSLGQGKYEQYF.

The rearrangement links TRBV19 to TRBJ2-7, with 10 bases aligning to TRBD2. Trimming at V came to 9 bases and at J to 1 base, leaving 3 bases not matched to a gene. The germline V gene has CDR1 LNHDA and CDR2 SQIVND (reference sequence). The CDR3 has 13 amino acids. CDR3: CASASGSSYEQYF. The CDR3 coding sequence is TGTGCCAGCGCTAGCGGGAGTTCCTACGAGCAGTACTTC. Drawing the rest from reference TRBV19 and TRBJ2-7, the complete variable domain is DGGITQSPKYLFRKEGQNVTLSCEQNLNHDAMYWYRQDPGQGLRLIYYSQIVNDFQKGDIAEGYSVSREKKESFPLTVTSAQKNPTAFYLCASASGSSYEQYFGPGTRLTVT.

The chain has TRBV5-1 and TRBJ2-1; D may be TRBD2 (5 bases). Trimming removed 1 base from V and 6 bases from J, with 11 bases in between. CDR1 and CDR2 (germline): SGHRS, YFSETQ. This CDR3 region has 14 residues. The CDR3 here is CASSLNLGANEQFF. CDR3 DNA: TGCGCCAGCAGCTTGAATCTGGGAGCCAATGAGCAGTTCTTC.

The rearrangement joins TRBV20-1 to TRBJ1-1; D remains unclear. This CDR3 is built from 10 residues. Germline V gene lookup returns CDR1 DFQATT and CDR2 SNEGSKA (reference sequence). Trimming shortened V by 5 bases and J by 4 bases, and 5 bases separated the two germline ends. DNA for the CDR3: TGCAGTGCTCGGAGCACTGAAGCTTTCTTT. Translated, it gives CSARSTEAFF.

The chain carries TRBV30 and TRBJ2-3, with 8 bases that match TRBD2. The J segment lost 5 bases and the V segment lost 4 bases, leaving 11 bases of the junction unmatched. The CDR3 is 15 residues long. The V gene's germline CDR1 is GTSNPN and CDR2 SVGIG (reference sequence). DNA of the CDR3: TGTGCCTGGATGAAACCGGGACTAGTCAGAGATACGCAGTATTTT. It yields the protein CAWMKPGLVRDTQYF. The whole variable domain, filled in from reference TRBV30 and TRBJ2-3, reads SQTIHQWPATLVQPVGSPLSLECTVEGTSNPNLYWYRQAAGRGLQLLFYSVGIGQISSEVPQNLSASRPQDRQFILSSKKLLLSDSGFYLCAWMKPGLVRDTQYFGPGTRLTVL.

CDR3 DNA: TGTGCCAGCAGTGACAATTCGGGGGTACTGAACACTGAAGCTTTCTTT. This sequence encodes CASSDNSGVLNTEAFF. This chain links TRBV2 with TRBJ1-1; D is possibly TRBD1 (5 bases). The CDR3 loop spans 16 amino acids. Germline V CDR1 and CDR2: SNHLY, FYNNEI. V dropped 3 bases and J dropped 0 bases, with 14 bases sitting between them. Full variable domain (remainder filled in from reference TRBV2 and TRBJ1-1): EPEVTQTPSHQVTQMGQEVILRCVPISNHLYFYWYRQILGQKVEFLVSFYNNEISEKSEIFDDQFSVERPDGSNFTLKIRSTKLEDSAMYFCASSDNSGVLNTEAFFGQGTRLTVV.

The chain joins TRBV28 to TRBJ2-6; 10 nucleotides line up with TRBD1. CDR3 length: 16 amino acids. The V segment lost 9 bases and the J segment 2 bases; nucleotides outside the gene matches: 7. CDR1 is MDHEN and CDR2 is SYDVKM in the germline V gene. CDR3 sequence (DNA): TGTGCCAGTAAGACAGGGGGCTTCGCTGGGGCCAACGTCCTGACTTTC. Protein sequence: CASKTGGFAGANVLTF.